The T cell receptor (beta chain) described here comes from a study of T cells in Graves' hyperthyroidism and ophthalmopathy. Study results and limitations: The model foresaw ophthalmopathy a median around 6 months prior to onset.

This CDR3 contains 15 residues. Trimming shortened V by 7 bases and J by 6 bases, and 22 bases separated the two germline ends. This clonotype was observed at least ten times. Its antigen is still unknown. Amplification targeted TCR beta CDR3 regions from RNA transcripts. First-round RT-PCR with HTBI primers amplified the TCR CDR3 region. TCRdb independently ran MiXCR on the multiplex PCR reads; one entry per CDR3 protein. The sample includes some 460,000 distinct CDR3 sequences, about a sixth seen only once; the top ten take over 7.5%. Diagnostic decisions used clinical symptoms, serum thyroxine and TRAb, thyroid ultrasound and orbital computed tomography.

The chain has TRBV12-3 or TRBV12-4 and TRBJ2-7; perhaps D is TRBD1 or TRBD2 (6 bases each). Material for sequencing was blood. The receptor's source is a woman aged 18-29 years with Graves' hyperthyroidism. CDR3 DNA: TGTGCCAGCAACCTTGGGGGCGAGGGGGGCCGCGAGCAGTACTTC. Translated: CASNLGGEGGREQYF.